This note documents a single T cell receptor beta chain sequence. TCRdb analysed the RT-PCR reads with MiXCR anew, one entry per CDR3 protein. Of roughly 540,000 distinct CDR3 sequences in the sample, 20% to 25% were seen once. This specimen belongs to a study of response to subunit inactivated influenza vaccine. Between the trimmed V and J ends, which lost 0 bases and 4 bases, there was a span of 12 bases. This CDR3 contains 15 residues. The germline V gene has CDR1 SGHNT and CDR2 YYREEE (reference sequence). This same sample was also part of a study on T cells expressing NK-cell markers. That paper notes: A 5'RACE template switching approach incorporating UMIs was used to make TCR beta cDNA.

The clonotype was recovered from a middle-aged man who received an inactivated influenza vaccine. The sequences come from CD4+ T cells sorted from PBMCs, collected about 12 days after vaccination. The chain is built from TRBV5-4 and TRBJ2-3; maybe TRBD1 (5 bases). The CDR3, as DNA: TGTGCCAGCAGCTTGGCCAGGGTAGGTGCAGATACGCAGTATTTT. Translated, it gives CASSLARVGADTQYF.